This TCR beta chain was recovered during a study of CD8 T cells in ankylosing spondylitis. TCR beta libraries were made by quantitative 5'-RACE with molecular barcodes. TCRdb processed the 5' RACE reads anew with MiXCR; each CDR3 protein has one entry. Found here are 200,000 to 250,000 distinct CDR3 sequences, 8% to 11% of them singletons; the top ten hold less than 25%. This clonotype was counted ten times or more. Antigen specificity is unknown. Study results and limitations: There was reportedly significant enrichment of clones that were disease-linked in matched ankylosing spondylitis synovial fluid. What appeared characteristic of ankylosing spondylitis blood was a TCR beta motif of seven to nine highly homologous variants. Reactive arthritis synovial fluid and blood previously showed some of these motif variants.

The sample consisted of blood, either unsorted or a sorted T cell fraction (not recorded which). The source is a male donor with ankylosing spondylitis or in good health (not recorded which).

CDR3 bases: TGTGCCAGCAGTTTAGTCGCAGGGGAAGACACTGAAGCTTTCTTT. As protein: CASSLVAGEDTEAFF. V usage is TRBV12-3 or TRBV12-4 and J usage is TRBJ1-1; TRBD1 might be the D (6 bases). Trimming removed 1 base from V and 3 bases from J, with 12 bases in between. The CDR3 extends over 15 amino acids.